This T cell receptor beta chain was observed in a study of cytomegalovirus exposure and HLA in healthy donors. Study-wide findings and caveats: The study put 150 to 200 TCR beta chains on its list as cytomegalovirus-associated. A subsequent analysis found that TCR clusters from the first cohort also tended to co-occur in the roughly 120 validation repertoires, with 94% of cluster scores above 0.

This table comes from immunoSEQ multiplex PCR, and its TCRdb copy is limited to in-frame clones, with some not included. In the table there are 150,000 or so clones, 84% of which are singletons. To note about this clone: The target antigen is unknown.

In germline, CDR1 is MDHEN, CDR2 SYDVKM. Unmatched junction bases numbered 5, after V lost 4 bases and J lost 2 bases. The CDR3 is made up of 14 amino acids. The sample comprised PBMCs. The chain employs TRBV28 and TRBJ2-7; 7 positions agree with TRBD1. This clonotype was obtained from a man between 25 and 39 years old in good health and CMV-seropositive. DNA for the CDR3: TGTGCCAGCAGTTCTGGACAGGTCCCCTACGAGCAGTACTTC. Protein: CASSSGQVPYEQYF. Looking up the rest from reference TRBV28 and TRBJ2-7 gives the full variable domain: DVKVTQSSRYLVKRTGEKVFLECVQDMDHENMFWYRQDPGLGLRLIYFSYDVKMKEKGDIPEGYSVSREKKERFSLILESASTNQTSMYLCASSSGQVPYEQYFGPGTRLTVT.